These 31 T cell receptor beta chains share one sample of origin, sequenced in a study of blood T cell repertoires in COVID-19. Profiling relied on immunoSEQ multiplex PCR, and the TCRdb table lists in-frame clones only, not all of them. The sample lists 150,000 or so clones, about 74% occurring once. Sequencing was carried out using peripheral blood. All receptors derive from a woman of 80 years or more with acute or convalescent COVID-19.

The V and J genes are TRBV9 and TRBJ1-6, with 9 bases aligning to TRBD1. After removal of 4 bases from V and 6 bases from J, the junction contained 14 bases not matched to a gene. Germline-derived CDR1 and CDR2 are SGDLS and YYNGEE. CDR3 size: 18 residues. Here the CDR3 reads CASSLLDRGSSGNSPLHF. CDR3 nucleotides: TGTGCCAGCAGCCTCCTGGACAGGGGATCCTCCGGTAATTCACCCCTCCACTTT. Full variable domain (rest looked up from reference TRBV9 and TRBJ1-6): DSGVTQTPKHLITATGQRVTLRCSPRSGDLSVYWYQQSLDQGLQFLIQYYNGEERAKGNILERFSAQQFPDLHSELNLSSLELGDSALYFCASSLLDRGSSGNSPLHFGNGTRLTVT.

This clone was seen a handful of times. The chain is built from TRBV28 and TRBJ2-5, with 9 bases fitting TRBD2. The ends lost 5 bases at V and 5 bases at J; junction bases unmatched: 12. The V gene's germline CDR1 is MDHEN and CDR2 SYDVKM. This CDR3 comprises 16 residues. The CDR3 region has the DNA TGTGCCAGCAGTATCGGAGCGGGAGGCCCGCAGGAGACCCAGTACTTC. Translation: CASSIGAGGPQETQYF.

This chain links TRBV6-6 with TRBJ2-2, with 11 bases aligning to TRBD1. This CDR3 contains 15 residues. Germline values: CDR1 MNHNY, CDR2 SVGAGI (reference sequence). Losses at the gene ends were 2 bases for V and 4 bases for J; bases not matched to a gene: 0. CDR3 loop: CASSYGTGGTGELFF. CDR3 in DNA: TGTGCCAGCAGTTACGGGACAGGGGGCACCGGGGAGCTGTTTTTT.

This clone was seen once. The chain recombines TRBV5-4 with TRBJ2-7; TRBD1 agrees at 8 bases. V shed 4 bases and J 4 bases; nucleotides not matched to a gene: 10. CDR3 length: 15 amino acids. In germline, CDR1 is SGHNT, CDR2 YYREEE (reference sequence). The CDR3, as DNA: TGTGCCAGCAGCCCGGGGCAGGGACAGGCGTACGAGCAGTACTTC. It translates to CASSPGQGQAYEQYF.

J is TRBJ2-7 and V is TRBV3-1 (or the pseudogene TRBV3-2), with 8 bases fitting TRBD1. The CDR3 consists of 15 residues. The J segment lost 0 bases and the V segment lost 4 bases, leaving 5 bases of the junction unmatched. CDR1 is LGHDT and CDR2 is YNNKEL in the germline V gene (reference sequence). The CDR3: CASSPGQGVSYEQYF. CDR3 sequence (DNA): TGTGCCAGCAGCCCAGGACAGGGCGTCTCCTACGAGCAGTACTTC.

This chain connects TRBV7-2 to TRBJ2-3; no clear D gene. The CDR3 runs to 15 residues. The germline V gene has CDR1 SGHTA and CDR2 FQGNSA. V was trimmed by 5 bases and J by 4 bases, leaving 16 bases between them. The CDR3 loop is CASSTKAAWSDTQYF. The CDR3, as DNA: TGTGCCAGCAGCACAAAGGCGGCTTGGTCAGATACGCAGTATTTT.

The chain employs TRBV19 and TRBJ1-1, with 9 bases lining up with TRBD1. Germline CDR1 and CDR2: LNHDA and SQIVND (reference sequence). The CDR3 runs 13 residues. The V and J ends lost 9 bases and 4 bases, in that order; junction bases with no gene match: 6. The chain's CDR3 is CASGGQGVTEAFF. CDR3 coding DNA: TGTGCCAGCGGGGGACAGGGAGTCACTGAAGCTTTCTTT.

The rearrangement uses TRBV2 and TRBJ2-1, with D perhaps TRBD2 (7 bases). This CDR3 has 15 amino acids. The ends were cut back, 4 bases at V and 5 bases at J, with 15 bases in the middle. The germline V gene has CDR1 SNHLY and CDR2 FYNNEI. CDR3 sequence reads: CASSGTAGTNNEQFF. CDR3 DNA sequence: TGTGCCAGCAGTGGGACAGCGGGAACAAACAATGAGCAGTTCTTC.

The rearrangement links TRBV28 to TRBJ2-5; D might be TRBD1 (7 bases). Germline assignment: CDR1 MDHEN and CDR2 SYDVKM. Trimming shortened V by 9 bases and J by 3 bases, and 17 bases separated the two germline ends. The CDR3 sequence is 14 residues long. CDR3 sequence: CASLSGGTEETQYF. The CDR3 DNA follows: TGTGCCAGTCTTTCTGGGGGGACAGAAGAGACCCAGTACTTC.

This clone was recorded a few times. This rearrangement joins TRBV27 to TRBJ2-2; 9 bases are a match to TRBD2. CDR1 is MNHEY, CDR2 SMNVEV, per germline (reference sequence). The trim removed 6 bases at V and 4 bases at J, leaving 9 bases unmatched. The CDR3 length is 16 residues. CDR3 DNA: TGTGCCAGCAGGGCCTCAAGCGGGAGGTCCACCGGGGAGCTGTTTTTT. Protein sequence: CASRASSGRSTGELFF.

This clone was picked up many times. The rearrangement joins TRBV3-1 (or the pseudogene TRBV3-2) to TRBJ1-2, with D unresolved. CDR3 length: 14 amino acids. With 3 bases removed from V and 4 bases from J, the gap between germline ends came to 12 bases. Germline CDR1 reads LGHDT; CDR2 reads YNNKEL (reference sequence). As DNA, the CDR3 is TGTGCCAGCAGCCAGATTACAGATTTCTATGGCTACACCTTC. It is translated as CASSQITDFYGYTF.

V and J are TRBV24-1 and TRBJ1-1; D ambiguous. The CDR3 runs to 13 residues. The germline V gene encodes CDR1 KGHDR and CDR2 SFDVKD. V lost 9 bases and J 1 base, leaving 11 bases between the germline ends. The CDR3 coding sequence is TGTGCCACCTCCCTGGGCTGGAACACTGAAGCTTTCTTT. The encoded protein is CATSLGWNTEAFF.

The chain couples TRBV6-2 or TRBV6-3 to TRBJ2-5, with D uncertain. There are 13 residues in the CDR3. Per germline, CDR1 MNHEY and CDR2 SVGEGT. The V gene lost 4 bases and the J gene lost 9 bases, with 15 bases spanning the gap. The CDR3 is CASSFARLRAQYF. CDR3 nucleotides: TGTGCCAGCAGTTTTGCCAGACTTCGGGCCCAGTACTTC.

The chain joins TRBV10-3 to TRBJ2-3, with 11 bases matching TRBD2. In germline, CDR1 is ENHRY, CDR2 SYGVKD. The CDR3 is made up of 15 amino acids. V was pared by 0 bases and J by 4 bases, with 0 bases of the junction left unmatched. CDR3 residues: CAISESLAGADTQYF. CDR3 sequence (DNA): TGTGCCATCAGTGAGTCACTAGCGGGGGCAGATACGCAGTATTTT.

The J gene is TRBJ1-5, the V gene TRBV2, with 7 bases fitting TRBD1. In germline, CDR1 is SNHLY, CDR2 FYNNEI. V lost 4 bases to trimming and J lost 6 bases; unmatched junction nucleotides: 6. The CDR3 is made up of 14 amino acids. The CDR3 DNA reads TGTGCCAGCAGTGGTCAGACAGGGATTCAGCCCCAGCATTTT. Translation: CASSGQTGIQPQHF.

The chain is built from TRBV5-8 and TRBJ1-4; TRBD1 agrees at 7 bases. Germline trimming cut 0 bases from V and 4 bases from J; bases unmatched to any gene: 3. This CDR3 is 15 amino acids long. From germline, CDR1 is SGHTS and CDR2 YDEGEE. CDR3 nucleotides: TGTGCCAGCAGCTTGGGGGACAGTCTTAATGAAAAACTGTTTTTT. Translating it yields CASSLGDSLNEKLFF.

This chain joins TRBV7-9 and TRBJ1-1; 10 bases are shared with TRBD1. CDR3 length: 13 amino acids. V was pared by 10 bases and J by 6 bases, with 8 bases of the junction left unmatched. Germline CDR1 reads SEHNR; CDR2 reads FQNEAQ (reference sequence). Written as DNA, the CDR3 is TGTGCCACCAACGGACAGGGGGTCGCTGAAGCTTTCTTT. Its translation is CATNGQGVAEAFF.

The chain has TRBV19 and TRBJ2-3; D possibly corresponds to TRBD2 (5 bases). Germline CDR1 and CDR2: LNHDA and SQIVND (reference sequence). The germline V and J ends were trimmed by 8 bases and 4 bases, with 16 bases remaining between them. This CDR3 is 14 amino acids long. CDR3: CASRLAGPPDTQYF. DNA for the CDR3: TGTGCCAGTCGGCTAGCCGGACCCCCAGATACGCAGTATTTT.

The V gene is TRBV28, the J gene TRBJ1-2; 8 positions match TRBD1. The V gene end was trimmed by 4 bases and the J gene end by 7 bases; junction bases not matched to a gene: 14. CDR3 length equals 16 residues. Germline loops: CDR1 MDHEN, CDR2 SYDVKM. CDR3 protein: CASSSGTGLYFGGYTF. CDR3 in DNA: TGTGCCAGCAGTTCCGGGACAGGATTGTATTTTGGTGGCTACACCTTC.

The chain couples TRBV20-1 to TRBJ1-1, with D unresolved. The CDR3 consists of 11 residues. Trimming left V 3 bases short and J 4 bases short, with 6 bases between. Germline V gives CDR1 DFQATT, CDR2 SNEGSKA (reference sequence). CDR3 nucleotides: TGCAGTGCTAGCCGGTCCACTGAAGCTTTCTTT. It codes for CSASRSTEAFF.

The V gene is TRBV28, the J gene TRBJ2-3, with 9 bases that match TRBD1. The ends lost 7 bases at V and 3 bases at J; junction bases unmatched: 8. The CDR3 is 15 amino acids. Germline V lookup: CDR1 MDHEN, CDR2 SYDVKM. The CDR3 DNA reads as TGTGCCAGCAAAAAGCCGGGACAGGGAACAGATACGCAGTATTTT. This codes for CASKKPGQGTDTQYF.

This clone was detected once. The V call is TRBV7-3, the J call TRBJ2-5; D is possibly TRBD2 (5 bases). V lost 6 bases to trimming and J lost 2 bases, with 19 bases between them. CDR3 length equals 16 residues. CDR1 SGHTA and CDR2 FQGTGA come from the germline V gene. In DNA, the CDR3 is TGTGCCAGCAGTCTCGGGCGTAGCGCGCTACAAGAGACCCAGTACTTC. Encoded protein: CASSLGRSALQETQYF.

This chain joins TRBV28 and TRBJ1-3; D may be TRBD1 (6 bases). V was pared by 6 bases and J by 0 bases, with 18 bases between. This CDR3 contains 17 residues. Looked up from germline, CDR1 is MDHEN and CDR2 is SYDVKM. The CDR3 protein is CASRTGTVSFSGNTIYF. CDR3 nucleotide sequence: TGTGCCAGCAGAACAGGGACCGTCTCCTTCTCTGGAAACACCATATATTTT.

This chain uses TRBV23-1 with TRBJ1-6; TRBD1 is a possible D gene (6 bases). TRBV23-1 is known as an ORF, though its function is uncertain. CDR3 length equals 15 residues. V shed 0 bases and J shed 10 bases, with 13 bases lying between them. CDR3 loop: CASSQSTGSGSPLHF. In nucleotides, the CDR3 is TGCGCCAGCAGTCAATCGACAGGATCGGGATCACCCCTCCACTTT.

The chain carries TRBV27 and TRBJ1-6; D not resolved. Germline V gene sequence: CDR1 MNHEY, CDR2 SMNVEV (reference sequence). This CDR3 has 12 amino acids. The V and J ends lost 4 bases and 11 bases respectively, with 9 bases between them. CDR3 region: CASSYGLTPLHF. DNA of the CDR3: TGTGCCAGCAGTTACGGACTGACACCCCTCCACTTT.

The rearrangement joins TRBV7-2 to TRBJ2-3; TRBD2 matches at 7 bases. The CDR3 spans 15 residues. The germline V gene encodes CDR1 SGHTA and CDR2 FQGNSA. V was clipped by 5 bases and J by 4 bases; unmatched bases: 9. DNA of the CDR3: TGTGCCAGCAGCCCGCAGGCGGGAGCTGCAGATACGCAGTATTTT. It translates to CASSPQAGAADTQYF.

The rearrangement joins TRBV6-2 or TRBV6-3 to TRBJ2-6; possible D gene TRBD1, 5 bases. V shed 6 bases and J shed 0 bases, with 18 bases lying between them. The CDR3 is 18 amino acids. CDR1 is MNHEY and CDR2 is SVGEGT in the germline V gene. The CDR3 spells CASSLPGARPSGANVLTF. CDR3 bases: TGTGCCAGCAGCCTCCCTGGGGCTCGGCCCTCTGGGGCCAACGTCCTGACTTTC.

This chain connects TRBV16 to TRBJ1-4; 9 nucleotides line up with TRBD1. The V gene's germline CDR1 is KGHSY and CDR2 FQNENV. Trimming removed 4 bases from V and 7 bases from J; junction bases left unmatched: 7. CDR3 size: 15 residues. The CDR3 loop reads CASSRIQGATEKLFF. The CDR3 region has the DNA TGTGCCAGCAGCCGCATACAGGGGGCAACTGAAAAACTGTTTTTT.

The chain combines TRBV29-1 with TRBJ2-7; 11 positions match TRBD2. The CDR3 runs 15 residues. Germline assignment: CDR1 SQVTM and CDR2 ANQGSEA. Trimming at V came to 6 bases and at J to 7 bases, leaving 14 bases not matched to a gene. The CDR3 reads CSVVPSSGGTGEQYF. CDR3 DNA sequence: TGCAGCGTCGTACCCTCTAGCGGGGGGACGGGGGAGCAGTACTTC.

This sequence joins TRBV18 and TRBJ1-2, with D unclear. This CDR3 spans 17 amino acids. The germline V gene has CDR1 KGHSH and CDR2 LQKENI. Deletions cut 3 bases from V and 4 bases from J, with 21 bases between. CDR3 sequence (DNA): TGTGCCAGCTCACCGACTCTGGCCAGCGGGCTACCCTATGGCTACACCTTC. Translated: CASSPTLASGLPYGYTF.

The J gene is TRBJ1-2, the V gene TRBV24-1; 9 bases agree with TRBD1. In germline, CDR1 is KGHDR, CDR2 SFDVKD. V lost 4 bases, J lost 7 bases, and 6 bases stayed unmatched. The CDR3 is 14 amino acids. The CDR3 loop is CATSERDRESGYTF. The CDR3 coding sequence is TGTGCCACCAGTGAACGGGACAGGGAAAGTGGCTACACCTTC.